Each of the 9 T cell receptor beta chains below was sequenced from the same sample in a study of T cell responses to AZD1222 COVID-19 vaccine. The data were produced by immunoSEQ multiplex PCR, yet TCRdb's version contains in-frame clones alone and is incomplete. Found here are tens of thousands of clones, approximately 81% of them singletons; the top ten hold approximately 22%. The material sequenced was peripheral blood, taken on day 0 of AZD1222 vaccination. These receptors all come from an adult in good health.

The gene calls are TRBV4-3 and TRBJ1-2; 8 bases map to TRBD1. V lost 0 bases, J lost 2 bases, and 11 bases stayed unmatched. The CDR3 consists of 18 residues. The V gene's germline CDR1 is LGHNA and CDR2 YSLEER. The DNA for the CDR3 is TGCGCCAGCAGCCAAGATCCCCCCAGGACAGGGCTAAACTATGGCTACACCTTC. Protein: CASSQDPPRTGLNYGYTF.

On this clone: At one of its ends the junction is not consistent with the germline gene, which may arise from a read error. V and J are TRBV24-1 and TRBJ2-7; the D gene is possibly TRBD2 (6 bases). Germline V gives CDR1 KGHDR, CDR2 SFDVKD. This CDR3 is 9 amino acids long. The CDR3 loop is CAPLDARGF. The CDR3 nucleotides are TGTGCCCCACTAGACGCTCGGGGGTTC.

This chain connects TRBV2 to TRBJ1-2; D gene uncertain. This CDR3 region has 15 residues. The ends were cut back, 0 bases at V and 8 bases at J, with 16 bases in the middle. Germline V CDR1 and CDR2: SNHLY, FYNNEI. CDR3 residues: CASSEAADGTRGYTF. The CDR3 nucleotides read TGTGCCAGCAGTGAAGCCGCCGACGGAACTAGGGGCTACACCTTC.

This rearrangement joins TRBV28 to TRBJ1-2; TRBD1 matches at 8 bases. V lost 3 bases and J lost 6; bases outside the gene matches: 6. Germline values: CDR1 MDHEN, CDR2 SYDVKM. There are 14 residues in the CDR3. The CDR3 here is CASSFQQGVHGYTF. The CDR3 coding sequence is TGTGCCAGCAGTTTCCAACAGGGGGTACATGGCTACACCTTC.

The V gene is TRBV19, the J gene TRBJ1-2, with 7 bases lining up with TRBD1. This CDR3 comprises 12 residues. V was pared by 6 bases and J by 6 bases, with 4 bases of the junction left unmatched. Germline V CDR1 and CDR2: LNHDA, SQIVND (reference sequence). CDR3: CASRGTAHGYTF. The CDR3 DNA sequence: TGTGCCAGTAGAGGGACAGCACATGGCTACACCTTC.

This chain connects TRBV7-2 to TRBJ2-7; D not resolved. V was clipped by 6 bases and J by 4 bases, with 13 bases between them. CDR3 length: 13 residues. The germline gives CDR1 SGHTA, CDR2 FQGNSA. CDR3 nucleotide sequence: TGTGCCAGCAGACCCACTACCCAATACGAGCAGTACTTC. Its translation: CASRPTTQYEQYF.

This clone was seen a single time. The rearrangement uses TRBV11-2 and TRBJ2-2; 9 bases agree with TRBD1. In germline, CDR1 is SGHAT, CDR2 FQNNGV. V was pared by 0 bases and J by 4 bases, with 6 bases of the junction left unmatched. This CDR3 has 17 residues. The CDR3 coding sequence is TGTGCCAGCAGCTTAGAAGGGACAGGGAGTAGCACCGGGGAGCTGTTTTTT. Residues: CASSLEGTGSSTGELFF.

The V and J genes are TRBV5-1 and TRBJ2-2; 9 bases are shared with TRBD1. This CDR3 comprises 16 residues. Trimming removed 3 bases from V and 5 bases from J; junction bases left unmatched: 8. CDR1 and CDR2 (germline): SGHRS, YFSETQ. CDR3 residues: CASSSGQGITTGELFF. The CDR3 coding sequence is TGCGCCAGCAGCTCCGGACAGGGGATAACTACCGGGGAGCTGTTTTTT.

V and J are TRBV12-3 or TRBV12-4 and TRBJ1-2; D unresolved. Trimming stripped 5 bases from V and 7 bases from J, with 14 bases between. The CDR3 covers 13 residues. The CDR3 DNA sequence: TGTGCCAGCAGTCGGACGGTGCGAGGTGGCTACACCTTC. Translated, it gives CASSRTVRGGYTF.